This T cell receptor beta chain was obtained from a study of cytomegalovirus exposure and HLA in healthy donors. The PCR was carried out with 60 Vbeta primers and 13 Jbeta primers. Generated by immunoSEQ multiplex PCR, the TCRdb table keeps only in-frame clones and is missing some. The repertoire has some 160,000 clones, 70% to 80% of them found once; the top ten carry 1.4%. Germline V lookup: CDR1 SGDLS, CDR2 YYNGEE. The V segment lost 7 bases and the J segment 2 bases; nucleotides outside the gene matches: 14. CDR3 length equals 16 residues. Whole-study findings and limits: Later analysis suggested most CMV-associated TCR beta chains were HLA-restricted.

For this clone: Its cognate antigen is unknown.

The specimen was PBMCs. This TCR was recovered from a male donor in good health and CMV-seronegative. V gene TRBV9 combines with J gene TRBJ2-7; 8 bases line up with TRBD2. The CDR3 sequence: CASGSPTGTSTYEQYF. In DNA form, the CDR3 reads TGTGCCAGCGGATCCCCCACCGGGACTAGTACCTACGAGCAGTACTTC.